This passage covers 21 T cell receptor beta chains from one sample sequenced in a study of cytomegalovirus exposure and HLA in healthy donors. Profiling relied on immunoSEQ multiplex PCR, and the TCRdb table lists in-frame clones only, not all of them. Here the sample spans 100,000 to 130,000 clones, roughly 88% being singletons. Sequencing was done on a sample of PBMCs. Receptors originate from a woman younger than 35 in good health and CMV-seronegative.

V is TRBV2 and J is TRBJ1-4; D gene ambiguous. The CDR3 runs 14 residues. Germline CDR1 and CDR2: SNHLY and FYNNEI. Between the trimmed V and J ends, which lost 2 bases and 0 bases, there was a span of 4 bases. CDR3 sequence reads: CASSERATNEKLFF. For the CDR3, the DNA is TGTGCCAGCAGTGAACGGGCAACTAATGAAAAACTGTTTTTT.

Details on this clone: This clone may be a read error of a much larger clone one base away. The sample carries other DNA sequences with the same CDR3. The V call is TRBV11-2, the J call TRBJ1-4, with D unclear. This CDR3 comprises 13 residues. V lost 5 bases and J lost 0, with 4 bases in between. Germline lookup yields CDR1 SGHAT and CDR2 FQNNGV. This CDR3 is CASSPSTNEKLFF. In DNA, the CDR3 is TGTGCCAGCAGCCCGTCAACTAATGAAAAACTGTTTTTT.

The chain is built from TRBV30 and TRBJ1-6; TRBD1 aligns across 7 bases. The V and J ends lost 1 base and 8 bases, in that order; junction bases with no gene match: 2. Germline V gene lookup returns CDR1 GTSNPN and CDR2 SVGIG (reference sequence). The CDR3 runs 13 residues. CDR3 nucleotide sequence: TGTGCCTGGAGTGCTCAGGGGGATTCACCCCTCCACTTT. The encoded protein is CAWSAQGDSPLHF.

V usage is TRBV7-8 and J usage is TRBJ2-3; the match to TRBD1 covers 7 bases. Unmatched junction bases numbered 10, after V lost 5 bases and J lost 2 bases. The CDR3 loop spans 16 amino acids. The V gene's germline CDR1 is SGHVS and CDR2 FQNEAQ. CDR3 region: CASSQYRDSPTDTQYF. The CDR3 DNA is TGTGCCAGCAGCCAATACCGGGACAGCCCCACAGATACGCAGTATTTT.

This clone appeared a few times. The V and J genes are TRBV25-1 and TRBJ1-1, with D tentatively TRBD1 (6 bases). V was cut by 1 base and J by 5 bases, with 14 bases left in between. CDR3 length equals 15 residues. Germline V lookup: CDR1 MGHDK, CDR2 SYGVNS. The CDR3 DNA reads TGTGCCAGCAGTGAATCCTCAGGGGAGGGGACTGAAGCTTTCTTT. It translates to CASSESSGEGTEAFF.

This chain links TRBV20-1 with TRBJ1-1, with D perhaps matching TRBD1 (5 bases). Trimming shortened V by 6 bases and J by 7 bases, and 12 bases separated the two germline ends. CDR1 and CDR2 (germline): DFQATT, SNEGSKA (reference sequence). The CDR3 runs 11 residues. The CDR3 spells CSAEKTGEAFF. The DNA for the CDR3 is TGCAGTGCGGAAAAAACAGGTGAAGCTTTCTTT.

This chain joins TRBV25-1 and TRBJ2-5; 10 bases align to TRBD1. V lost 8 bases and J lost 2; bases outside the gene matches: 2. CDR1 and CDR2 from the germline V gene are MGHDK and SYGVNS. The CDR3 sequence is 13 residues long. The CDR3 DNA is TGTGCCAGCCGGGACAGGGGACAAGAGACCCAGTACTTC. It translates to CASRDRGQETQYF.

The CDR3 DNA sequence: TGTGCCTGGAGTTACGACGGGACAGCGAAAGGAAACACCATATATTTT. Its translation is CAWSYDGTAKGNTIYF. The rearrangement joins TRBV30 to TRBJ1-3, with 7 bases lining up with TRBD1. The CDR3 has 16 residues. Germline V lookup: CDR1 GTSNPN, CDR2 SVGIG (reference sequence). Unmatched junction bases numbered 11, after V lost 2 bases and J lost 4 bases.

This chain uses TRBV12-5 with TRBJ1-1; D is uncertain. Germline V CDR1 and CDR2: LGHNT, FRNRAP. V lost 2 bases and J 2 bases, leaving 6 bases between the germline ends. The CDR3 consists of 13 residues. This chain's CDR3 is CASGLPPNTEAFF. CDR3 bases: TGTGCTAGTGGTTTGCCCCCAAACACTGAAGCTTTCTTT.

V and J are TRBV7-9 and TRBJ2-7, with 11 bases aligning to TRBD2. V gave up 5 bases and J gave up 5 bases; unmatched junction bases: 8. Germline V gives CDR1 SEHNR, CDR2 FQNEAQ (reference sequence). The CDR3 has 15 amino acids. CDR3 region: CASSLELAGANEQYF. The CDR3 bases are TGTGCCAGCAGCCTTGAACTAGCGGGGGCCAACGAGCAGTACTTC.

The chain's CDR3 is CAIMGGINSPLHF. The CDR3 DNA sequence: TGTGCCATCATGGGGGGGATTAATTCACCCCTCCACTTT. The genes are TRBV10-3 and TRBJ1-6; TRBD1 might be the D (5 bases). CDR3 size: 13 residues. V was pared by 7 bases and J by 6 bases, with 10 bases between. Per germline, CDR1 ENHRY and CDR2 SYGVKD.

This chain connects TRBV5-1 to TRBJ2-2; weak D call: TRBD2 (5 bases). The germline CDR1 and CDR2 sequences are SGHRS and YFSETQ. V dropped 6 bases and J dropped 1 base, with 10 bases sitting between them. The CDR3 sequence is 14 residues long. The CDR3 DNA sequence: TGCGCCAGCAAGGGAGATTTGAACACCGGGGAGCTGTTTTTT. Its protein product is CASKGDLNTGELFF.

This CDR3 reads CASSPSSGTDTQYF. The CDR3 bases are TGTGCCAGCAGCCCCTCGTCGGGCACAGATACGCAGTATTTT. The V call is TRBV7-8, the J call TRBJ2-3; D is ambiguous. From germline, CDR1 is SGHVS and CDR2 FQNEAQ. Trimming pared 5 bases from V and 1 base from J, leaving 10 bases between. CDR3 length equals 14 residues.

This chain joins TRBV4-1 and TRBJ2-5; D uncertain. The CDR3 contains 12 residues. Germline V gives CDR1 MGHRA, CDR2 YSYEKL. The germline V and J ends were trimmed by 2 bases and 5 bases, with 6 bases remaining between them. The CDR3 sequence: CASSQPFETQYF. The CDR3 DNA sequence: TGCGCCAGCAGCCAACCTTTTGAGACCCAGTACTTC.

This chain links TRBV2 with TRBJ2-1; 8 bases are a match to TRBD1. Germline loops: CDR1 SNHLY, CDR2 FYNNEI. J lost 0 bases, V lost 6 bases, and 7 bases had no gene match. This CDR3 is 16 amino acids long. CDR3 sequence: CASRANRGSSYNEQFF. DNA for the CDR3: TGTGCCAGCAGGGCTAACAGGGGGAGCTCCTACAATGAGCAGTTCTTC.

The DNA for the CDR3 is TGCAGCGTGGGAGCCGGGGCAGGGGGTAAAAAACTGTTTTTT. Its protein is CSVGAGAGGKKLFF. The chain uses TRBV29-1 and TRBJ1-4; 7 bases fit TRBD1. Germline V gives CDR1 SQVTM, CDR2 ANQGSEA. CDR3 size: 14 residues. Trimming at V came to 6 bases and at J to 9 bases, leaving 13 bases not matched to a gene.

The chain couples TRBV27 to TRBJ2-7; D possibly corresponds to TRBD1 (5 bases). The V gene lost 5 bases and the J gene lost 3 bases, with 11 bases spanning the gap. Germline CDR1 reads MNHEY; CDR2 reads SMNVEV (reference sequence). CDR3 length: 13 amino acids. CDR3 bases: TGTGCCAGCAGTCCCCAGGGTGACTACGAGCAGTACTTC. Its translation is CASSPQGDYEQYF.

The chain carries TRBV7-2 and TRBJ1-2; D is unresolved. Trimming removed 6 bases at V and 2 bases at J, with 10 bases between. This CDR3 region has 13 residues. Germline loops: CDR1 SGHTA, CDR2 FQGNSA. The CDR3 region has the DNA TGTGCCAGCAGTCCGACATACAACTATGGCTACACCTTC. Protein: CASSPTYNYGYTF.

J is TRBJ2-1 and V is TRBV5-1; 8 positions match TRBD2. From germline, CDR1 is SGHRS and CDR2 YFSETQ. The CDR3 totals 15 residues. V lost 2 bases to trimming and J lost 4 bases; unmatched junction nucleotides: 5. The CDR3 DNA reads TGCGCCAGCAGCTTCGGGGGGGCCGGATACAATGAGCAGTTCTTC. Residues: CASSFGGAGYNEQFF.

V and J are TRBV19 and TRBJ2-1; 9 bases are a match to TRBD2. The trim removed 5 bases at V and 4 bases at J, leaving 6 bases unmatched. CDR1 is LNHDA and CDR2 is SQIVND in the germline V gene (reference sequence). This CDR3 is 15 amino acids long. The CDR3 nucleotides read TGTGCCAGTAGTCTTAGCGGGGGCGTTTACAATGAGCAGTTCTTC. This encodes CASSLSGGVYNEQFF.

The chain couples TRBV27 to TRBJ1-2, with a tentative D call TRBD1 (5 bases). CDR3 length: 15 residues. V lost 7 bases to trimming and J lost 3 bases, with 18 bases between them. Germline V gives CDR1 MNHEY, CDR2 SMNVEV (reference sequence). The CDR3 DNA follows: TGTGCCAGCAAGATCACGACGGAAGGGGACTATGGCTACACCTTC. Its protein product is CASKITTEGDYGYTF.